This entry is about one T cell receptor (beta chain). Antigen: not known. These data come from a study of shared clonotypes between healthy human individuals. Study-wide points: Clonotype sharing levels among donors were expected to vary with sequencing depth.

TCRdb's table, derived via immunoSEQ multiplex PCR, lists solely in-frame clones and lacks some. The table includes 950,000 to 1,100,000 clones, about four fifths detected once. Sequencing used memory CD4+ T cells from PBMCs. Noted subset: CD45RA-negative fraction. This clonotype was obtained from a man between 18 and 29 years old in good health. Some clones in this sample may be carry-over from other donors' samples.

This CDR3 reads CASSLGPIQGSGNTIYF. Here the CDR3 DNA reads TGTGCCAGCAGCTTGGGGCCTATACAGGGCTCTGGAAACACCATATATTTT. The rearrangement joins TRBV5-4 to TRBJ1-3, with a tentative D call TRBD1 (6 bases). Germline CDR1 is SGHNT and CDR2 is YYREEE (reference sequence). The CDR3 spans 17 residues. V was shortened by 0 bases and J by 0 bases, with 13 bases between the two germline ends.